A single sample gave rise to the 4 T cell receptor beta chains below, sequenced in a study of beta chain features in type 1 diabetes (dated by TCRdb to the late 2010s). Overall study outcomes, separate from this receptor: A moderate but significant shortening of TCRB CDR3 length was observed in type 1 diabetes patients in all four CD4+ subsets.

What these receptors recognize is not known. To prepare the library, the immunoSEQ multiplex PCR assay was applied. All of the isolated RNA was reverse transcribed with the High Capacity cDNA Reverse Transcription Kit, so expressed TCRB transcripts were sequenced. TCRdb took this table from immuneACCESS and kept in-frame rearrangements with V and J called. Such tables lack part of the clones; where checked against another copy, unresolved V genes explain under half of the gap, and the rest is unexplained. Present in this sample are hundreds of thousands of clones, roughly 13% of which were seen just once. Approximately 0.043% of the sample rests with the top ten. Sequencing was carried out using naive CD4+ T cells from blood. This specimen's cell subset or site label, interpreted: true naive CD4+ T cells. These receptors were collected from a man aged 18 to 29 with type 1 diabetes.

This chain uses TRBV30 with TRBJ1-2; D gene ambiguous. The CDR3 is made up of 12 amino acids. V lost 2 bases to trimming and J lost 3 bases, with 7 bases between them. Germline V gives CDR1 GTSNPN, CDR2 SVGIG (reference sequence). DNA of the CDR3: TGTGCCTGGAGTCGGACGGACTATGGCTACACCTTC. Translating gives CAWSRTDYGYTF.

The V call is TRBV6-5, the J call TRBJ2-7, with D tentatively TRBD1 (6 bases). V was clipped by 4 bases and J by 0 bases, with 13 bases between them. Germline values: CDR1 MNHEY, CDR2 SVGAGI. The CDR3 extends over 15 amino acids. The CDR3: CASSSLQGPSYEQYF. As DNA, the CDR3 is TGTGCCAGCAGTTCACTACAGGGACCCTCCTACGAGCAGTACTTC.

V usage is TRBV28 and J usage is TRBJ2-1, with 8 positions matching TRBD1. The CDR3 covers 16 residues. Germline values: CDR1 MDHEN, CDR2 SYDVKM. Trimming removed 7 bases from V and 0 bases from J; junction bases left unmatched: 8. The CDR3 sequence is CASTLRTGSSYNEQFF. In DNA, the CDR3 is TGTGCCAGCACCCTTAGGACAGGGAGCTCCTACAATGAGCAGTTCTTC.

The sample holds a few counts of this clone. The chain employs TRBV13 and TRBJ2-3; D is unresolved. CDR3 length equals 11 residues. V was cut by 6 bases and J by 6 bases, with 7 bases left in between. Germline lookup yields CDR1 PRHDT and CDR2 FYEKMQ (reference sequence). Here the CDR3 reads CASRLWDTQYF. The CDR3 DNA reads as TGTGCCAGCAGATTATGGGATACGCAGTATTTT. The full variable domain, completed using reference TRBV13 and TRBJ2-3, is AAGVIQSPRHLIKEKRETATLKCYPIPRHDTVYWYQQGPGQDPQFLISFYEKMQSDKGSIPDRFSAQQFSDYHSELNMSSLELGDSALYFCASRLWDTQYFGPGTRLTVL.